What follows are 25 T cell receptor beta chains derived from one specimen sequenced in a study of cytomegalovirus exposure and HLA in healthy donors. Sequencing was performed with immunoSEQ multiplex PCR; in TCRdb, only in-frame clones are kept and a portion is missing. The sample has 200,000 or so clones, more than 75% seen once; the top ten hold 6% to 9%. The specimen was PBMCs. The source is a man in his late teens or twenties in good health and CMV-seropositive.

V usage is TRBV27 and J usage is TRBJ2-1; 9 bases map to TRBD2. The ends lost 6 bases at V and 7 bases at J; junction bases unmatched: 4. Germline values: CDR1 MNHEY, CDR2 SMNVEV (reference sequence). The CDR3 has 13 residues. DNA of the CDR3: TGTGCCAGCAGGCTAGCGGGAAGTAATGAGCAGTTCTTC. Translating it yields CASRLAGSNEQFF.

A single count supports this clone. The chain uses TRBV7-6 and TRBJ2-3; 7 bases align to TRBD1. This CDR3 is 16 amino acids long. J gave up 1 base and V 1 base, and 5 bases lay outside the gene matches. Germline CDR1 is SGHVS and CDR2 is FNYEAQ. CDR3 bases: TGTGCCAGCAGCTTAGGAGGGGGCGCGGGCACAGATACGCAGTATTTT. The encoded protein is CASSLGGGAGTDTQYF.

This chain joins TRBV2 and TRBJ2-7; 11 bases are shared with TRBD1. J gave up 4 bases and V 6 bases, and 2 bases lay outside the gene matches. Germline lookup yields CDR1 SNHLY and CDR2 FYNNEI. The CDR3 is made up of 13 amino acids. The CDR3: CASSRDRGYEQYF. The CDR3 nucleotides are TGTGCCAGCAGCCGGGACAGGGGGTACGAGCAGTACTTC.

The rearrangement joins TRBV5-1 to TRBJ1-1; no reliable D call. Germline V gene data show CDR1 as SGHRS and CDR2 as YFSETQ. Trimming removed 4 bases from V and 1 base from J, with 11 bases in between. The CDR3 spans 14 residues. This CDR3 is CASSPAGGNTEAFF. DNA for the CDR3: TGCGCCAGCAGCCCCGCTGGAGGGAACACTGAAGCTTTCTTT.

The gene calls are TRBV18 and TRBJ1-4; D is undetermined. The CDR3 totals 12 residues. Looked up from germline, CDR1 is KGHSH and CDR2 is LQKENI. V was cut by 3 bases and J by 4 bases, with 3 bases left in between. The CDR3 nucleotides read TGTGCCAGCTCACCCGGTAATGAAAAACTGTTTTTT. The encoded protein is CASSPGNEKLFF.

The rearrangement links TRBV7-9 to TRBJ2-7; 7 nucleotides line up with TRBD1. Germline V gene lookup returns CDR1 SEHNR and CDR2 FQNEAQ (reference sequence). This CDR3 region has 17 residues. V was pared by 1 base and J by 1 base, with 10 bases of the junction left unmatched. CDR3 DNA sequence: TGTGCCAGCAGCTTAGATCGGGCAGGGGGAGCGTCCTACGAGCAGTACTTC. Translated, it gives CASSLDRAGGASYEQYF.

This chain's CDR3 is CASSQDLGGLGRVNTDTQYF. The CDR3 coding sequence is TGTGCCAGCAGCCAAGACCTGGGTGGGTTGGGCAGGGTTAACACAGATACGCAGTATTTT. V is TRBV4-2 and J is TRBJ2-3, with D maybe TRBD1 (5 bases). The CDR3 has 20 amino acids. V was pared by 0 bases and J by 2 bases, with 24 bases between. Looked up from germline, CDR1 is LGHNA and CDR2 is YNFKEQ.

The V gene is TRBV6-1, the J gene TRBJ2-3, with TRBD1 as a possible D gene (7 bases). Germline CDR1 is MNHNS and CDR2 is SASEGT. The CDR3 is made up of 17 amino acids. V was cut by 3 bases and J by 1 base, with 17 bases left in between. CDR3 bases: TGTGCCAGCAGTGAGGAGGGCACAGGGGCGGGCACAGATACGCAGTATTTT. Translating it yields CASSEEGTGAGTDTQYF.

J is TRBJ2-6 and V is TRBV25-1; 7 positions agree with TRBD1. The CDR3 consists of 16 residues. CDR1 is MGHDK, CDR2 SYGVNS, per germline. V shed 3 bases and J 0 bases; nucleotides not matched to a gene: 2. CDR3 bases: TGTGCCAGCAGTGAGGACAGGCACTCTGGGGCCAACGTCCTGACTTTC. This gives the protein CASSEDRHSGANVLTF.

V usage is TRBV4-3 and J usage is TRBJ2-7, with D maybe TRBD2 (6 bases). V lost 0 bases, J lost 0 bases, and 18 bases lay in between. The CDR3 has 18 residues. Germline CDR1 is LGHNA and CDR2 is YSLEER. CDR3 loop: CASSQEVGGLATSYEQYF. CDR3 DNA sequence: TGCGCCAGCAGCCAAGAGGTTGGGGGACTCGCAACCTCCTACGAGCAGTACTTC.

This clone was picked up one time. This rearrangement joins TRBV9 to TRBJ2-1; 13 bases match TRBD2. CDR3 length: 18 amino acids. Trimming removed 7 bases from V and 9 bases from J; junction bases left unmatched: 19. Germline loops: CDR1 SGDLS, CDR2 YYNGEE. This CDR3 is CASHNTKGGLAGWGEQFF. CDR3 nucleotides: TGTGCCAGCCACAACACAAAGGGGGGACTAGCGGGATGGGGTGAGCAGTTCTTC.

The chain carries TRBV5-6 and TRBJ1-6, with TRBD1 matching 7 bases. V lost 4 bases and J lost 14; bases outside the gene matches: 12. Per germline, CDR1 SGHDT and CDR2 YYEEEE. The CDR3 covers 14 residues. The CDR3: CASSPNRGGFTLHF. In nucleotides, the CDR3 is TGTGCCAGCAGCCCGAACAGGGGCGGTTTCACCCTCCACTTT.

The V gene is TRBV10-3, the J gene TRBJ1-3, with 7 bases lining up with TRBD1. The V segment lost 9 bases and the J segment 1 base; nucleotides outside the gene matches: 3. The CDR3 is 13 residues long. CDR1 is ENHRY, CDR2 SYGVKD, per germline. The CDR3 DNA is TGTGCCATTGGGACAGATTCTGGAAACACCATATATTTT. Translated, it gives CAIGTDSGNTIYF.

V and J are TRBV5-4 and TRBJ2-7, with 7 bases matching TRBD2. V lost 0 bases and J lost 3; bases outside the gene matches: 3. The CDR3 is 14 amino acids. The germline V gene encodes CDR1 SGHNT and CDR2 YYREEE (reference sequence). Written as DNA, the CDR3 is TGTGCCAGCAGCTTGGCGGGGGGTGTCTACGAGCAGTACTTC. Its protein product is CASSLAGGVYEQYF.

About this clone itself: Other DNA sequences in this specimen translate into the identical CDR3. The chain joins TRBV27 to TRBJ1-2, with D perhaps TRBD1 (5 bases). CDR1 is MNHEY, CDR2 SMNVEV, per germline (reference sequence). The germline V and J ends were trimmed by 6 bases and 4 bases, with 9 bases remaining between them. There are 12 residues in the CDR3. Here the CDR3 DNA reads TGTGCCAGCAGCGGGGGAAGCTATGGCTACACCTTC. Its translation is CASSGGSYGYTF.

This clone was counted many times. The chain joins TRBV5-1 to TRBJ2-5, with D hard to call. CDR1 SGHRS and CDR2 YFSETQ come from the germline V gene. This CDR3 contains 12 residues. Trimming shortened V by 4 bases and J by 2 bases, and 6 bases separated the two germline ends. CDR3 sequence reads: CASSRPQETQYF. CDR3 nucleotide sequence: TGCGCCAGCAGCCGTCCGCAAGAGACCCAGTACTTC.

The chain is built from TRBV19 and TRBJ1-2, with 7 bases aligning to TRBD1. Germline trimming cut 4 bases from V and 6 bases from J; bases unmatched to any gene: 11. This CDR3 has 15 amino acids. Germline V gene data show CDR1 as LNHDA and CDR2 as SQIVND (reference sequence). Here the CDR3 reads CASSTWDSTKNGYTF. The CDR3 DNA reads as TGTGCCAGTAGTACCTGGGACAGCACCAAAAATGGCTACACCTTC.

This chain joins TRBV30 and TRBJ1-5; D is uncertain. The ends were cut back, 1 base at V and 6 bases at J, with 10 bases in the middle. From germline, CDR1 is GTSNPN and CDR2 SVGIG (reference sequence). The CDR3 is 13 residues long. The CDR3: CAWSDGVGQPQHF. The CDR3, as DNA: TGTGCCTGGAGTGACGGGGTTGGTCAGCCCCAGCATTTT.

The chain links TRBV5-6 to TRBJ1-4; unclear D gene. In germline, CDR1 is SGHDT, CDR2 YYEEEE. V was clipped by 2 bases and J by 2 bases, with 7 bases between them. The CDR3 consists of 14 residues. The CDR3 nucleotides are TGTGCCAGCAGCTTTAAACAGACTAATGAAAAACTGTTTTTT. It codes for CASSFKQTNEKLFF.

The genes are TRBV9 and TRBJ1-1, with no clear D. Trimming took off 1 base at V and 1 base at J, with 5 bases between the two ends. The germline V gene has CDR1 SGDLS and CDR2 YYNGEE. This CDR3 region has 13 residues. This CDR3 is CASSVSRNTEAFF. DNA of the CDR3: TGTGCCAGCAGCGTATCGAGGAACACTGAAGCTTTCTTT.

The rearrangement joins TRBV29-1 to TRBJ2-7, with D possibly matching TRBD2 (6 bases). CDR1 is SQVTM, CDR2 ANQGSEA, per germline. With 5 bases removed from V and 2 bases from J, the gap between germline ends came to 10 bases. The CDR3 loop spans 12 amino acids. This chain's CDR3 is CSVRGRPYEQYF. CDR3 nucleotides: TGCAGCGTTCGGGGGAGGCCCTACGAGCAGTACTTC.

CDR3 residues: CASSPSGTGNYGYTF. The CDR3 nucleotides are TGTGCCAGCAGTCCTTCCGGGACAGGGAACTATGGCTACACCTTC. V usage is TRBV27 and J usage is TRBJ1-2, with 9 nucleotides matching TRBD1. The CDR3 runs to 15 residues. V dropped 5 bases and J dropped 2; count of bases not matched to a gene: 6. Per germline, CDR1 MNHEY and CDR2 SMNVEV (reference sequence).

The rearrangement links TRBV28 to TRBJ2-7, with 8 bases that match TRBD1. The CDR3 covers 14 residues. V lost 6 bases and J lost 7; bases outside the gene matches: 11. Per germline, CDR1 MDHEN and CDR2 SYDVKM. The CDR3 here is CASSHRTGRLEQYF. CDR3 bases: TGTGCCAGCAGCCATCGGACAGGGCGTTTGGAGCAGTACTTC.

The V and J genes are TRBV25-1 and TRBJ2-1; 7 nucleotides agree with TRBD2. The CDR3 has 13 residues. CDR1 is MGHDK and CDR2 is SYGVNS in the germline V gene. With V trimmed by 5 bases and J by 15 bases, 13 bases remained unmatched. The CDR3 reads CASSPDIGGSGFF. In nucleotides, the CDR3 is TGTGCCAGCAGTCCCGATATCGGCGGGAGTGGGTTCTTC.

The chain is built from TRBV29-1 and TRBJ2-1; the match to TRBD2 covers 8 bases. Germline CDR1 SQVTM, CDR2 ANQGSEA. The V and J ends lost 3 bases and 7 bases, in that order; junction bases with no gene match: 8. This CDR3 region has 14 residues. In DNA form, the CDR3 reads TGCAGCGTTGATGCGCAGCGGGAGTGGAATGAGCAGTTCTTC. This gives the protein CSVDAQREWNEQFF.